The 5 T cell receptor beta chains given below trace back to one sample, sequenced in a study of a mutant IDH1 vaccine in newly diagnosed glioma. Time point indicated: week 11, during vaccination. What each vaccine dose contained was 300 ug of mutant IDH1 20-mer peptide, accompanied by topical imiquimod. Their antigens are not known. Repertoires were generated with immunoSEQ multiplex PCR, while TCRdb's copy carries only in-frame clones and drops some. Among around 62,000 clones listed, approximately 90% were seen once. The sample in question was PBMCs, obtained from a glioma patient whose treatment included an IDH1 peptide vaccine. Receptor source: a man between 35 and 55 years old with glioma.

This clone was seen only once. The rearrangement joins TRBV6-1 to TRBJ1-2; 9 bases fit TRBD1. Trimming took 0 bases from V and 5 from J; bases not matched to a gene: 22. In germline, CDR1 is MNHNS, CDR2 SASEGT. The CDR3 consists of 21 residues. The chain's CDR3 is CASSEASAGVGVRTGAYGYTF. The CDR3 nucleotides read TGTGCCAGCAGTGAAGCTTCCGCGGGGGTGGGCGTCAGGACAGGGGCTTATGGCTACACCTTC.

This clone was seen just once. This chain uses TRBV2 with TRBJ2-7; 8 bases match TRBD2. V shed 3 bases and J 7 bases; nucleotides not matched to a gene: 11. This CDR3 spans 15 amino acids. The germline V gene has CDR1 SNHLY and CDR2 FYNNEI. In DNA form, the CDR3 reads TGTGCCAGCAGTGAGAGGGTAGCGGGGATAGAGGAGCAGTACGTC. It translates to CASSERVAGIEEQYV.

The chain links TRBV7-2 to TRBJ2-7; no clear D. Trimming left V 2 bases short and J 0 bases short, with 14 bases between. The CDR3 contains 16 residues. The germline V gene has CDR1 SGHTA and CDR2 FQGNSA. The DNA for the CDR3 is TGTGCCAGCAGCTTAAGGAGATCTTTTCACTCCTACGAGCAGTACTTC. It translates to CASSLRRSFHSYEQYF.

J is TRBJ1-4 and V is TRBV18; perhaps TRBD1 as D (6 bases). Germline CDR1 and CDR2: KGHSH and LQKENI. This CDR3 is built from 14 residues. Trimming removed 3 bases from V and 5 bases from J, with 10 bases in between. The CDR3 DNA is TGTGCCAGCTCACCGTCAGGACAGAATGAAAAACTGTTTTTT. Its translation: CASSPSGQNEKLFF.

The genes are TRBV10-3 and TRBJ1-1, with TRBD1 matching over 7 bases. The CDR3 loop spans 14 amino acids. Trimming at V came to 1 base and at J to 5 bases, leaving 4 bases not matched to a gene. CDR1 and CDR2 (germline): ENHRY, SYGVKD. CDR3 in DNA: TGTGCCATCAGTGAGTTGGGCAGGGGGACTGAAGCTTTCTTT. This gives the protein CAISELGRGTEAFF.